These T cell receptor beta chains were read from a single sample in a study of vaccination effects on CD4 cells after COVID-19. The repertoire was sequenced with immunoSEQ multiplex PCR; TCRdb's copy has only in-frame clones and lacks some. The sample has about 25,000 clones; about 74% are singletons. These TCRs' antigens remain unknown. The sample in question was CD4+ T cells from PBMCs cultured with HCoV-NL63 spike peptides, obtained before COVID-19 vaccination. The receptors here all came from a human donor who received a COVID-19 vaccine. CDR3s include the opening cysteine and the closing phenylalanine or tryptophan. A D gene is named only where the DNA matches it firmly. Where a row states a size, it is once, few, many or the class of an expanded clone; other rows omit it.

abundance: NA; d_gene: TRBD2; j_gene: TRBJ2-5; v_gene: TRBV7-9; CDR3aa: CASSLSGGQETQYF; CDR3nt: TGTGCCAGCAGCTTGTCGGGGGGACAAGAGACCCAGTACTTC
abundance: once; d_gene: TRBD1; j_gene: TRBJ1-2; v_gene: TRBV5-1; CDR3aa: CASSLALGTAYGYTF; CDR3nt: TGCGCCAGCAGCTTGGCCCTGGGGACAGCTTATGGCTACACCTTC
abundance: NA; d_gene: TRBD1; j_gene: TRBJ1-5; v_gene: TRBV18; CDR3aa: CASSYDRGEPQHF; CDR3nt: TGTGCCAGCTCATACGACAGGGGCGAACCCCAGCATTTT
abundance: once; d_gene: NA; j_gene: TRBJ2-7; v_gene: TRBV10-3; CDR3aa: CAIWDTYEQYF; CDR3nt: TGTGCCATCTGGGACACCTACGAGCAGTACTTC
abundance: NA; d_gene: TRBD2; j_gene: TRBJ2-2; v_gene: TRBV5-8; CDR3aa: CASSLVPSGGRSPGELFF; CDR3nt: TGTGCCAGCAGCTTGGTGCCTAGCGGGGGGCGATCACCCGGGGAGCTGTTTTTT
abundance: NA; d_gene: TRBD2; j_gene: TRBJ2-5; v_gene: TRBV9; CDR3aa: CASSVAGGRQETQYF; CDR3nt: TGTGCCAGCAGCGTCGCGGGGGGGAGACAAGAGACCCAGTACTTC
abundance: NA; d_gene: TRBD2; j_gene: TRBJ2-1; v_gene: TRBV25-1; CDR3aa: CASSLAGPNSYNEQFF; CDR3nt: TGTGCCAGCAGTCTAGCGGGACCAAACTCCTACAATGAGCAGTTCTTC
abundance: NA; d_gene: NA; j_gene: TRBJ2-6; v_gene: TRBV4-1; CDR3aa: CASSYRQPADSGANVLTF; CDR3nt: TGCGCCAGCAGCTACAGACAGCCGGCTGACTCTGGGGCCAACGTCCTGACTTTC
abundance: NA; d_gene: NA; j_gene: TRBJ2-5; v_gene: TRBV21-1; CDR3aa: CASSKSLVKQETQYF; CDR3nt: TGTGCCAGCAGCAAATCGCTAGTTAAACAAGAGACCCAGTACTTC
abundance: NA; d_gene: NA; j_gene: TRBJ2-7; v_gene: TRBV10-2; CDR3aa: CASSEPGQTYEQYF; CDR3nt: TGCGCCAGCAGTGAGCCGGGGCAAACCTACGAGCAGTACTTC
abundance: once; d_gene: NA; j_gene: TRBJ2-1; v_gene: TRBV11-3; CDR3aa: CASSLVPYVRGYNEQFF; CDR3nt: TGTGCCAGCAGCTTAGTCCCGTATGTGAGGGGCTACAATGAGCAGTTCTTC
abundance: once; d_gene: NA; j_gene: TRBJ1-4; v_gene: TRBV21-1; CDR3aa: CASSKARDATNEKLFF; CDR3nt: TGTGCCAGCAGCAAAGCGCGAGACGCAACTAATGAAAAACTGTTTTTT
abundance: NA; d_gene: TRBD1; j_gene: TRBJ2-1; v_gene: TRBV3-1/TRBV3-2; CDR3aa: CASSQGTGVGNEQFF; CDR3nt: TGTGCCAGCAGCCAAGGGACAGGGGTAGGCAATGAGCAGTTCTTC
abundance: NA; d_gene: TRBD1; j_gene: TRBJ2-7; v_gene: TRBV5-1; CDR3aa: CASSLPRDRTSYEQYF; CDR3nt: TGCGCCAGCAGTCTGCCCCGGGACAGGACCTCCTACGAGCAGTACTTC
abundance: NA; d_gene: TRBD2; j_gene: TRBJ2-3; v_gene: TRBV11-3; CDR3aa: CASSQSGGALNF; CDR3nt: TGTGCCAGCAGCCAAAGCGGGGGGGCCCTCAATTTT
abundance: NA; d_gene: NA; j_gene: TRBJ1-1; v_gene: TRBV5-1; CDR3aa: CASSPGPRNTEAFF; CDR3nt: TGCGCCAGCAGCCCGGGACCAAGAAACACTGAAGCTTTCTTT
abundance: NA; d_gene: NA; j_gene: TRBJ2-1; v_gene: TRBV27; CDR3aa: CASSDRPRYNEQFF; CDR3nt: TGTGCCAGCAGTGATAGACCGAGATACAATGAGCAGTTCTTC
abundance: NA; d_gene: NA; j_gene: TRBJ2-2; v_gene: TRBV7-7; CDR3aa: CASSPRLTHTGELFF; CDR3nt: TGTGCCAGCAGCCCAAGACTGACACACACCGGGGAGCTGTTTTTT
abundance: NA; d_gene: TRBD1; j_gene: TRBJ2-7; v_gene: TRBV24-1; CDR3aa: CATSDFRPGTDFYYEQYF; CDR3nt: TGTGCCACCAGTGACTTTCGACCCGGGACAGATTTTTACTACGAGCAGTACTTC
abundance: NA; d_gene: TRBD1; j_gene: TRBJ1-3; v_gene: TRBV28; CDR3aa: CASSFDRVGNTIYF; CDR3nt: TGTGCCAGCAGTTTTGACAGGGTTGGAAACACCATATATTTT
abundance: NA; d_gene: TRBD1; j_gene: TRBJ1-2; v_gene: TRBV6-5; CDR3aa: CATWGQTNYGYTF; CDR3nt: TGTGCCACCTGGGGACAGACCAACTATGGCTACACCTTC
abundance: NA; d_gene: TRBD2; j_gene: TRBJ2-1; v_gene: TRBV5-6; CDR3aa: CASSSTSLEFF; CDR3nt: TGTGCCAGCAGCTCGACTAGCTTGGAGTTCTTC
abundance: few; d_gene: TRBD1; j_gene: TRBJ1-5; v_gene: TRBV6-2/TRBV6-3; CDR3aa: CASSYRDREADRPQHF; CDR3nt: TGTGCCAGCAGTTACCGGGACAGGGAAGCCGATCGGCCCCAGCATTTT
abundance: NA; d_gene: TRBD1; j_gene: TRBJ2-3; v_gene: TRBV9; CDR3aa: CASSGGDRSTDTQYF; CDR3nt: TGTGCCAGCAGCGGGGGGGACAGGAGCACAGATACGCAGTATTTT
abundance: few; d_gene: TRBD1; j_gene: TRBJ1-1; v_gene: TRBV3-1/TRBV3-2; CDR3aa: CASVPGTGDMNTEAFF; CDR3nt: TGTGCCAGCGTTCCCGGGACAGGGGACATGAACACTGAAGCTTTCTTT
abundance: NA; d_gene: NA; j_gene: TRBJ2-5; v_gene: TRBV3-1/TRBV3-2; CDR3aa: CASSQDGPRETQYF; CDR3nt: TGTGCCAGCAGCCAAGATGGTCCCAGAGAGACCCAGTACTTC
abundance: few; d_gene: TRBD2; j_gene: TRBJ2-2; v_gene: TRBV9; CDR3aa: CASSVSGGANTGELFF; CDR3nt: TGTGCCAGCAGCGTCAGCGGGGGAGCGAACACCGGGGAGCTGTTTTTT
abundance: NA; d_gene: TRBD1; j_gene: TRBJ1-2; v_gene: TRBV6-5; CDR3aa: CASRTGGSYGYTF; CDR3nt: TGTGCCAGCAGGACAGGGGGTAGCTATGGCTACACCTTC
abundance: NA; d_gene: NA; j_gene: TRBJ1-1; v_gene: TRBV5-5; CDR3aa: CASSLALANTEAFF; CDR3nt: TGTGCCAGCAGCTTGGCCCTAGCGAACACTGAAGCTTTCTTT
abundance: few; d_gene: NA; j_gene: TRBJ2-7; v_gene: TRBV19; CDR3aa: CASSIDAGPGGYEQYF; CDR3nt: TGTGCCAGTAGTATAGACGCGGGGCCCGGGGGTTACGAGCAGTACTTC
abundance: NA; d_gene: NA; j_gene: TRBJ1-2; v_gene: TRBV3-1/TRBV3-2; CDR3aa: CASSHQTVPGGYTF; CDR3nt: TGTGCCAGCAGCCACCAGACAGTGCCTGGGGGCTACACCTTC
abundance: NA; d_gene: NA; j_gene: TRBJ2-7; v_gene: TRBV23-1; CDR3aa: CASRDTSYEQYF; CDR3nt: TGCGCCAGCAGGGACACCTCCTACGAGCAGTACTTC
abundance: NA; d_gene: TRBD1; j_gene: TRBJ1-2; v_gene: TRBV10-3; CDR3aa: CAINQDREGYGYTF; CDR3nt: TGTGCCATCAATCAAGACAGGGAGGGGTATGGCTACACCTTC
abundance: NA; d_gene: NA; j_gene: TRBJ1-1; v_gene: TRBV2; CDR3aa: CASSQGRTMNTEAFF; CDR3nt: TGTGCCAGCAGCCAGGGACGGACCATGAACACTGAAGCTTTCTTT
abundance: NA; d_gene: NA; j_gene: TRBJ2-3; v_gene: TRBV14; CDR3aa: CASSQEGWGGDTQYF; CDR3nt: TGTGCCAGCAGCCAAGAAGGGTGGGGCGGAGATACGCAGTATTTT
abundance: NA; d_gene: TRBD1; j_gene: TRBJ2-6; v_gene: TRBV5-1; CDR3aa: CASSQRGQSESGANVLTF; CDR3nt: TGCGCCAGCAGCCAAAGGGGACAGTCGGAGTCTGGGGCCAACGTCCTGACTTTC
abundance: NA; d_gene: NA; j_gene: TRBJ1-1; v_gene: TRBV6-1; CDR3aa: CASSEFWGADTEAFF; CDR3nt: TGTGCCAGCAGTGAATTCTGGGGGGCGGACACTGAAGCTTTCTTT
abundance: NA; d_gene: NA; j_gene: TRBJ2-4; v_gene: TRBV11-2; CDR3aa: CASSLERNIQYF; CDR3nt: TGTGCCAGCAGCCTCGAAAGAAACATTCAGTACTTC
abundance: NA; d_gene: NA; j_gene: TRBJ2-2; v_gene: TRBV2; CDR3aa: CASSKQDSNTGELFF; CDR3nt: TGTGCCAGCAGCAAACAGGACTCGAACACCGGGGAGCTGTTTTTT
abundance: once; d_gene: NA; j_gene: TRBJ2-5; v_gene: TRBV10-3; CDR3aa: CAISESMGKGQETQYF; CDR3nt: TGTGCCATCAGTGAGTCGATGGGAAAGGGGCAAGAGACCCAGTACTTC
abundance: once; d_gene: NA; j_gene: TRBJ1-2; v_gene: TRBV19; CDR3aa: CASQPEGFTTNYGYTF; CDR3nt: TGTGCCAGTCAGCCCGAAGGGTTTACCACTAACTATGGCTACACCTTC
abundance: NA; d_gene: TRBD1; j_gene: TRBJ1-2; v_gene: TRBV11-2; CDR3aa: CASSYTDRGLGGYTF; CDR3nt: TGTGCCAGCAGCTATACGGACAGGGGGCTAGGTGGCTACACCTTC
abundance: NA; d_gene: NA; j_gene: TRBJ2-1; v_gene: TRBV5-8; CDR3aa: CASSLMSSGVLIYNEQFF; CDR3nt: TGTGCCAGCAGCTTGATGTCGTCAGGGGTCTTAATCTACAATGAGCAGTTCTTC
abundance: NA; d_gene: TRBD1; j_gene: TRBJ1-5; v_gene: TRBV4-1; CDR3aa: CASSQGRTGVQPQHF; CDR3nt: TGCGCCAGCAGCCAAGGCCGGACAGGGGTTCAGCCCCAGCATTTT
abundance: NA; d_gene: TRBD1; j_gene: TRBJ2-2; v_gene: TRBV6-6; CDR3aa: CASNRGQGETGELFF; CDR3nt: TGTGCCAGCAACCGCGGACAGGGGGAAACCGGGGAGCTGTTTTTT
abundance: few; d_gene: NA; j_gene: TRBJ2-7; v_gene: TRBV5-5; CDR3aa: CASGLAAGPYEQYF; CDR3nt: TGTGCCAGCGGCCTGGCTGCTGGGCCCTACGAGCAGTACTTC
abundance: NA; d_gene: NA; j_gene: TRBJ2-7; v_gene: TRBV6-5; CDR3aa: CASSPLGGYEQYF; CDR3nt: TGTGCCAGCAGTCCCCTGGGAGGTTACGAGCAGTACTTC
abundance: NA; d_gene: NA; j_gene: TRBJ1-2; v_gene: TRBV29-1; CDR3aa: CSVVATSHYGYTF; CDR3nt: TGCAGCGTTGTCGCCACGAGCCACTATGGCTACACCTTC
abundance: once; d_gene: TRBD2; j_gene: TRBJ2-7; v_gene: TRBV5-1; CDR3aa: CASSLGLAGVSYEQYF; CDR3nt: TGCGCCAGCAGCTTGGGACTAGCGGGAGTCTCCTACGAGCAGTACTTC
abundance: NA; d_gene: NA; j_gene: TRBJ1-6; v_gene: TRBV11-3; CDR3aa: CASSLSGQPPSPLHF; CDR3nt: TGTGCCAGCAGCTTATCTGGACAGCCACCTTCACCCCTCCACTTT
abundance: NA; d_gene: NA; j_gene: TRBJ1-1; v_gene: TRBV12-3/TRBV12-4; CDR3aa: CASSFRGTAFF; CDR3nt: TGTGCCAGCAGTTTTAGGGGAACGGCTTTCTTT
abundance: NA; d_gene: TRBD1; j_gene: TRBJ1-6; v_gene: TRBV5-1; CDR3aa: CASSLGTGNNSPLHF; CDR3nt: TGCGCCAGCAGCTTGGGGACAGGGAATAATTCACCCCTCCACTTT
abundance: NA; d_gene: TRBD1; j_gene: TRBJ2-1; v_gene: TRBV6-5; CDR3aa: CASSKETGAYNEQFF; CDR3nt: TGTGCCAGCAGTAAGGAGACAGGGGCCTACAATGAGCAGTTCTTC